This T cell receptor beta chain comes out of a study of response to subunit inactivated influenza vaccine (dated by TCRdb to between 2017 and 2018). About the full investigation: The study used deep quantitative T cell receptor repertoire profiling to track responses to a trivalent subunit inactivated influenza vaccine.

On this clonotype: This receptor's antigen is unknown. The input lacks base qualities; no much larger clone sits a single base away.

The CDR3 spans 16 residues, from the cysteine through the phenylalanine. Solely the CDR3 DNA is kept, with 48 bases framed from the first base. V loses 4 bases of germline sequence and J loses 2 bases, and the interval between the two ends is 15 bases. As encoded in the germline V gene, CDR1 is SGHRS while CDR2 is YFSETQ. The library was produced with RT-PCR. Sequencing was carried out with an Illumina HiSeq 2500. The public reads were reprocessed in TCRdb via fastp at Q25 and MiXCR, keeping in-frame beta chains. Rows are unified per CDR3 protein, each entry keeping the most common DNA and genes. The table for this sample lists roughly 570,000 distinct CDR3 sequences; about 15% of them were counted only once. Roughly 11% of the sample is in the top ten clones. Overall study results and their limits: According to the authors, only a limited number of new T cells may be recruited by each seasonal influenza vaccination.

This sample comprised PBMCs from blood, obtained 11 to 12 days after vaccination. Recombination connected TRBV5-1 to TRBJ1-4, with the D gene not confidently named. The clonotype comes from a man between 45 and 60 years old who received an inactivated influenza vaccine. Donor details come from another sample of the same person, matched by shared clones. In nucleotide form, the sequence is TGCGCCAGCAGCCGAGACGCGGGGAATACTAATGAAAAACTGTTTTTT. Its protein reads: CASSRDAGNTNEKLFF.